The 18 T cell receptor beta chains below come from one sample, sequenced in a study of cytomegalovirus exposure and HLA in healthy donors. This PCR relied on a set of 60 Vbeta primers and 13 Jbeta primers. TCRdb's table, derived via immunoSEQ multiplex PCR, lists solely in-frame clones and lacks some. The sample contains approximately 190,000 clones, approximately 80% of which appear only once. Source material: PBMCs. The receptors come from a woman aged 25 to 45 in good health and CMV-seropositive.

The rearrangement links TRBV30 to TRBJ1-3; TRBD1 aligns across 8 bases. The V gene's germline CDR1 is GTSNPN and CDR2 SVGIG (reference sequence). CDR3 length: 18 residues. J lost 0 bases, V lost 4 bases, and 14 bases had no gene match. CDR3 bases: TGTGCCTGGATTCGGGACAGGACAGGCCGGAGCTCTGGAAACACCATATATTTT. The encoded protein is CAWIRDRTGRSSGNTIYF.

This clone was counted a few times. This chain joins TRBV6-5 and TRBJ1-1, with 7 bases lining up with TRBD1. V shed 10 bases, J shed 1 base, and the junction held 9 bases outside the gene matches. Germline CDR1 is MNHEY and CDR2 is SVGAGI. CDR3 length: 14 amino acids. The CDR3 reads CAISRQGGNTEAFF. CDR3 sequence (DNA): TGTGCCATCAGCCGACAGGGAGGGAACACTGAAGCTTTCTTT.

The DNA for the CDR3 is TGTGCCAGCAAAGGGACAGGGGTCGAGTTTGAGCAGTACTTC. Translated: CASKGTGVEFEQYF. This chain joins TRBV28 and TRBJ2-7; 10 bases match TRBD1. Germline CDR1 and CDR2: MDHEN and SYDVKM. The CDR3 runs 14 residues. V shed 7 bases and J 7 bases; nucleotides not matched to a gene: 10.

The rearrangement links TRBV5-1 to TRBJ2-1; 10 bases fit TRBD2. Germline loops: CDR1 SGHRS, CDR2 YFSETQ. V was pared by 2 bases and J by 6 bases, with 5 bases of the junction left unmatched. The CDR3 has 15 amino acids. The CDR3 DNA reads TGCGCCAGCAGCTTCGGGACTAGCGAAACCAATGAGCAGTTCTTC. This sequence encodes CASSFGTSETNEQFF.

V gene TRBV4-1 combines with J gene TRBJ1-1; possibly TRBD1 for D (6 bases). The germline gives CDR1 MGHRA, CDR2 YSYEKL. This CDR3 spans 15 amino acids. The V end was cut by 4 bases, the J end by 1 base, with 13 bases between. The CDR3 sequence: CASSPGGQTNTEAFF. As DNA, the CDR3 is TGCGCCAGCAGCCCCGGCGGACAGACGAACACTGAAGCTTTCTTT.

The rearrangement joins TRBV6-5 to TRBJ1-2; 7 nucleotides match TRBD1. CDR1 is MNHEY and CDR2 is SVGAGI in the germline V gene. Losses at the gene ends were 0 bases for V and 4 bases for J; bases not matched to a gene: 5. The length of the CDR3 is 15 residues. The CDR3 bases are TGTGCCAGCAGTTACTCCCCTGCAGGGGGCTATGGCTACACCTTC. Residues: CASSYSPAGGYGYTF.

The chain joins TRBV7-9 to TRBJ2-1, with TRBD2 matching 14 bases. CDR1 and CDR2 from the germline V gene are SEHNR and FQNEAQ (reference sequence). The CDR3 runs 18 residues. V shed 5 bases, J shed 2 bases, and the junction held 8 bases outside the gene matches. As DNA, the CDR3 is TGTGCCAGCAGCCCCGGGACTAGCGGGAGTATGACCTACAATGAGCAGTTCTTC. This gives the protein CASSPGTSGSMTYNEQFF. Combining the CDR3 with reference TRBV7-9 and TRBJ2-1 gives the whole variable domain DTGVSQNPRHKITKRGQNVTFRCDPISEHNRLYWYRQTLGQGPEFLTYFQNEAQLEKSRLLSDRFSAERPKGSFSTLEIQRTEQGDSAMYLCASSPGTSGSMTYNEQFFGPGTRLTVL.

The CDR3 reads CASSQGQLNTEAFF. The DNA of the CDR3 is TGTGCCAGCAGCCAGGGACAGTTGAACACTGAAGCTTTCTTT. The chain carries TRBV7-8 and TRBJ1-1, with TRBD1 matching 7 bases. CDR1 is SGHVS and CDR2 is FQNEAQ in the germline V gene. The CDR3 has 14 residues. Unmatched junction bases numbered 3, after V lost 5 bases and J lost 0 bases.

The rearrangement links TRBV7-8 to TRBJ2-3; 8 nucleotides line up with TRBD2. Unmatched junction bases numbered 11, after V lost 9 bases and J lost 6 bases. The CDR3 extends over 14 amino acids. Looked up from germline, CDR1 is SGHVS and CDR2 is FQNEAQ. CDR3 in amino acids: CASKPRLARDTQYF. DNA for the CDR3: TGTGCCAGTAAACCCAGACTAGCGAGGGATACGCAGTATTTT.

This clone was seen a few times. V is TRBV28 and J is TRBJ2-5; 7 bases match TRBD1. The V segment lost 7 bases and the J segment 4 bases; nucleotides outside the gene matches: 12. Germline-derived CDR1 and CDR2 are MDHEN and SYDVKM. The CDR3 totals 15 residues. CDR3 in amino acids: CASTVAGTARETQYF. In DNA, the CDR3 is TGTGCCAGCACCGTAGCCGGGACAGCGAGAGAGACCCAGTACTTC.

The chain carries TRBV6-5 and TRBJ2-5; tentatively, D is TRBD2 (5 bases). Germline loops: CDR1 MNHEY, CDR2 SVGAGI. The CDR3 has 14 amino acids. The V and J ends lost 6 bases and 5 bases respectively, with 16 bases between them. CDR3 DNA: TGTGCCAGCAGCCCCTCTTGGAGGTCTGAGACCCAGTACTTC. Its protein is CASSPSWRSETQYF.

The rearrangement links TRBV5-4 to TRBJ2-3; 10 nucleotides match TRBD1. Germline V gene lookup returns CDR1 SGHNT and CDR2 YYREEE (reference sequence). This CDR3 is 15 amino acids long. V dropped 10 bases and J dropped 2; count of bases not matched to a gene: 10. This CDR3 is CAAGVGTGATDTQYF. CDR3 coding DNA: TGTGCCGCGGGCGTTGGGACAGGGGCCACAGATACGCAGTATTTT.

V gene TRBV28 combines with J gene TRBJ2-4; perhaps TRBD1 as D (6 bases). V was clipped by 6 bases and J by 3 bases, with 15 bases between them. The CDR3 consists of 15 residues. Germline V gene sequence: CDR1 MDHEN, CDR2 SYDVKM. Here the CDR3 reads CASSIKGVDKNIQYF. CDR3 nucleotides: TGTGCCAGCAGCATTAAGGGGGTTGACAAAAACATTCAGTACTTC.

The chain carries TRBV4-1 and TRBJ2-6; D is undetermined. Between the trimmed V and J ends, which lost 1 base and 3 bases, there was a span of 4 bases. Per the germline V gene, CDR1 is MGHRA and CDR2 is YSYEKL. This CDR3 has 14 amino acids. CDR3 sequence reads: CASSQVYGANVLTF. CDR3 DNA: TGCGCCAGCAGCCAAGTTTATGGGGCCAACGTCCTGACTTTC.

The V and J genes are TRBV11-2 and TRBJ2-7, with D tentatively TRBD2 (5 bases). CDR1 is SGHAT and CDR2 is FQNNGV in the germline V gene. Trimming removed 5 bases from V and 6 bases from J, with 17 bases in between. This CDR3 is 14 amino acids long. The DNA for the CDR3 is TGTGCCAGCAGCCCGGAGTGGGAGACCTCCGAGCAGTACTTC. Protein sequence: CASSPEWETSEQYF. Variable domain in full (rest from reference TRBV11-2 and TRBJ2-7): EAGVAQSPRYKIIEKRQSVAFWCNPISGHATLYWYQQILGQGPKLLIQFQNNGVVDDSQLPKDRFSAERLKGVDSTLKIQPAKLEDSAVYLCASSPEWETSEQYFGPGTRLTVT.

V usage is TRBV2 and J usage is TRBJ1-1; TRBD1 matches 11 bases. CDR3 size: 17 residues. The trim removed 5 bases at V and 1 base at J, leaving 9 bases unmatched. Germline V gene data show CDR1 as SNHLY and CDR2 as FYNNEI. The CDR3 nucleotides read TGTGCCAGCAGTCCGATCCGGGACAGGGGGTCGAACACTGAAGCTTTCTTT. Its protein is CASSPIRDRGSNTEAFF.

J is TRBJ1-5 and V is TRBV30; D might be TRBD1 (6 bases). CDR1 and CDR2 from the germline V gene are GTSNPN and SVGIG (reference sequence). The CDR3 loop spans 15 amino acids. The V end was cut by 1 base, the J end by 2 bases, with 12 bases between. The CDR3 sequence is CAWSAGTLGNQPQHF. The CDR3 DNA sequence: TGTGCCTGGAGTGCCGGGACATTGGGCAATCAGCCCCAGCATTTT.

V gene TRBV7-2 combines with J gene TRBJ2-5; D perhaps matches TRBD2 (6 bases). The length of the CDR3 is 11 residues. The germline V gene has CDR1 SGHTA and CDR2 FQGNSA. Trimming cost V 5 bases and J 5 bases, with 6 bases left between them. The CDR3 DNA is TGTGCCAGCAGCGGGGGGGAGACCCAGTACTTC. Protein: CASSGGETQYF.